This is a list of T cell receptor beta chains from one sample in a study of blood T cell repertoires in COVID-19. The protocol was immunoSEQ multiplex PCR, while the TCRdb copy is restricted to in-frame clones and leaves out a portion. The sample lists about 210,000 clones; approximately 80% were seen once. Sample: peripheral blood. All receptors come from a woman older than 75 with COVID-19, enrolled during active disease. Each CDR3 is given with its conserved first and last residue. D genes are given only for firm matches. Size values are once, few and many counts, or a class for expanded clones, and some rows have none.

cdr3_aa: CASSITGAGGTLNTEAFF
cdr3_nt: TGTGCCAGTAGTATTACGGGGGCAGGGGGAACGTTGAACACTGAAGCTTTCTTT
clone_size: NA
d_call: TRBD1
j_call: TRBJ1-1
v_call: TRBV19

cdr3_aa: CASSLGDSETQYF
cdr3_nt: TGCGCCAGCAGCTTGGGGGACTCGGAGACCCAGTACTTC
clone_size: NA
d_call: NA
j_call: TRBJ2-5
v_call: TRBV5-1

cdr3_aa: CASSQSGGKETQYF
cdr3_nt: TGTGCCAGCAGCCAAAGCGGGGGGAAAGAGACCCAGTACTTC
clone_size: NA
d_call: TRBD2
j_call: TRBJ2-5
v_call: TRBV4-2

cdr3_aa: CASRLTAGTNYGYTF
cdr3_nt: TGTGCCAGCAGGCTGACAGCGGGAACTAACTATGGCTACACCTTC
clone_size: NA
d_call: NA
j_call: TRBJ1-2
v_call: TRBV6-6

cdr3_aa: CASSGTSGVGEQFF
cdr3_nt: TGTGCCAGTAGTGGGACTAGCGGGGTCGGTGAGCAGTTCTTC
clone_size: NA
d_call: TRBD2
j_call: TRBJ2-1
v_call: TRBV19

cdr3_aa: CASRTLGTVNYGYTF
cdr3_nt: TGTGCCAGTAGAACTCTCGGCACAGTTAACTATGGCTACACCTTC
clone_size: NA
d_call: NA
j_call: TRBJ1-2
v_call: TRBV19

cdr3_aa: CASRMGAGVTEAFF
cdr3_nt: TGTGCCAGTAGAATGGGGGCAGGGGTTACTGAAGCTTTCTTT
clone_size: NA
d_call: NA
j_call: TRBJ1-1
v_call: TRBV19

cdr3_aa: CASKEGRSEQFF
cdr3_nt: TGTGCCAGCAAGGAGGGCCGAAGCGAGCAGTTCTTC
clone_size: NA
d_call: NA
j_call: TRBJ2-1
v_call: TRBV6-5

cdr3_aa: CASNTGGAYTGELFF
cdr3_nt: TGTGCCAGTAATACAGGGGGCGCCTACACCGGGGAGCTGTTTTTT
clone_size: NA
d_call: TRBD1
j_call: TRBJ2-2
v_call: TRBV19

cdr3_aa: CASSLGQGAGTEAFF
cdr3_nt: TGTGCCAGCAGCTTGGGACAGGGGGCCGGGACTGAAGCTTTCTTT
clone_size: NA
d_call: TRBD1
j_call: TRBJ1-1
v_call: TRBV5-4

cdr3_aa: CASSLRPPRAAEELFF
cdr3_nt: TGTGCCAGCAGCCTGAGACCCCCGCGCGCGGCCGAGGAGCTGTTTTTT
clone_size: NA
d_call: NA
j_call: TRBJ2-2
v_call: TRBV7-3

cdr3_aa: CASSQEAGQGASQPQHF
cdr3_nt: TGCGCCAGCAGCCAAGAGGCGGGACAGGGGGCGAGTCAGCCCCAGCATTTT
clone_size: once
d_call: TRBD1
j_call: TRBJ1-5
v_call: TRBV4-1

cdr3_aa: CASSPGQGNTEAFF
cdr3_nt: TGTGCCAGCTCACCGGGACAGGGGAACACTGAAGCTTTCTTT
clone_size: NA
d_call: TRBD1
j_call: TRBJ1-1
v_call: TRBV18

cdr3_aa: CASSSDRAGNTEAFF
cdr3_nt: TGCGCCAGCAGTTCCGACAGGGCCGGGAACACTGAAGCTTTCTTT
clone_size: NA
d_call: TRBD1
j_call: TRBJ1-1
v_call: TRBV5-1

cdr3_aa: CASSMDRGYGYTF
cdr3_nt: TGTGCCAGCTCGATGGACAGGGGCTATGGCTACACCTTC
clone_size: NA
d_call: TRBD1
j_call: TRBJ1-2
v_call: TRBV18

cdr3_aa: CASKTEMNTEAFF
cdr3_nt: TGTGCCAGCAAGACAGAGATGAACACTGAAGCTTTCTTT
clone_size: NA
d_call: NA
j_call: TRBJ1-1
v_call: TRBV2

cdr3_aa: CASSQFRTGSKEQYF
cdr3_nt: TGTGCCAGCAGCCAATTTCGGACAGGGAGCAAAGAGCAGTACTTC
clone_size: NA
d_call: TRBD1
j_call: TRBJ2-7
v_call: TRBV14

cdr3_aa: CATSDTGNVELFF
cdr3_nt: TGTGCCACCAGTGATACAGGGAATGTCGAACTGTTTTTT
clone_size: NA
d_call: NA
j_call: TRBJ1-4
v_call: TRBV24-1

cdr3_aa: CASCEASTDTQYF
cdr3_nt: TGTGCCAGCTGTGAGGCTAGCACAGATACGCAGTATTTT
clone_size: NA
d_call: NA
j_call: TRBJ2-3
v_call: TRBV18

cdr3_aa: CASSLPRADTQYF
cdr3_nt: TGTGCCAGCAGCCTCCCCCGCGCAGATACGCAGTATTTT
clone_size: NA
d_call: NA
j_call: TRBJ2-3
v_call: TRBV3-1/TRBV3-2

cdr3_aa: CATSEGATGKNIQYF
cdr3_nt: TGTGCCACGTCCGAGGGGGCTACGGGCAAAAACATTCAGTACTTC
clone_size: NA
d_call: TRBD1
j_call: TRBJ2-4
v_call: TRBV28

cdr3_aa: CSAGGSGELFF
cdr3_nt: TGCAGTGCTGGGGGGAGCGGGGAGCTGTTTTTT
clone_size: NA
d_call: NA
j_call: TRBJ2-2
v_call: TRBV20-1

cdr3_aa: CASSLTLGQAVEAFF
cdr3_nt: TGCGCCAGCAGCTTGACACTCGGACAGGCAGTTGAAGCTTTCTTT
clone_size: NA
d_call: TRBD1
j_call: TRBJ1-1
v_call: TRBV5-1

cdr3_aa: CASGLGSGWDEQFF
cdr3_nt: TGTGCTAGTGGTTTGGGTTCAGGGTGGGATGAGCAGTTCTTC
clone_size: NA
d_call: NA
j_call: TRBJ2-1
v_call: TRBV12-5

cdr3_aa: CASSERQADEKLFF
cdr3_nt: TGCGCCAGCAGCGAACGACAGGCGGATGAAAAACTGTTTTTT
clone_size: NA
d_call: NA
j_call: TRBJ1-4
v_call: TRBV4-1

cdr3_aa: CASSQDRDTEAFF
cdr3_nt: TGCGCCAGCAGCCAAGATCGGGACACTGAAGCTTTCTTT
clone_size: NA
d_call: NA
j_call: TRBJ1-1
v_call: TRBV4-1

cdr3_aa: CASSILAGEYEQYF
cdr3_nt: TGTGCCAGTAGTATATTAGCGGGAGAGTACGAGCAGTACTTC
clone_size: NA
d_call: TRBD2
j_call: TRBJ2-7
v_call: TRBV19

cdr3_aa: CASRQGSGGANYGYTF
cdr3_nt: TGTGCCAGCCGTCAAGGTTCAGGGGGAGCGAACTATGGCTACACCTTC
clone_size: NA
d_call: TRBD1
j_call: TRBJ1-2
v_call: TRBV6-1

cdr3_aa: CASTVASSSYNEQFF
cdr3_nt: TGTGCCAGTACTGTCGCCTCCAGCTCCTACAATGAGCAGTTCTTC
clone_size: NA
d_call: NA
j_call: TRBJ2-1
v_call: TRBV19

cdr3_aa: CSADGGNEQFF
cdr3_nt: TGCAGTGCCGACGGCGGGAATGAGCAGTTCTTC
clone_size: NA
d_call: NA
j_call: TRBJ2-1
v_call: TRBV20-1

cdr3_aa: CASSPGTGRLTEAFF
cdr3_nt: TGTGCCAGCTCACCAGGAACAGGACGTCTCACTGAAGCTTTCTTT
clone_size: NA
d_call: NA
j_call: TRBJ1-1
v_call: TRBV18

cdr3_aa: CASSRGGADPNEQYF
cdr3_nt: TGCGCCAGCAGCCGAGGGGGTGCGGACCCTAACGAGCAGTACTTC
clone_size: NA
d_call: NA
j_call: TRBJ2-7
v_call: TRBV5-1

cdr3_aa: CASSDGGKAEAFF
cdr3_nt: TGTGCCAGCAGTGACGGGGGAAAGGCTGAAGCTTTCTTT
clone_size: few
d_call: NA
j_call: TRBJ1-1
v_call: TRBV6-1

cdr3_aa: CATAVDYEQYF
cdr3_nt: TGTGCCACCGCCGTAGACTACGAGCAGTACTTC
clone_size: NA
d_call: NA
j_call: TRBJ2-7
v_call: TRBV12-3/TRBV12-4

cdr3_aa: CASSYQGRTAEAFF
cdr3_nt: TGTGCCAGCAGTTACCAGGGGCGAACGGCTGAAGCTTTCTTT
clone_size: NA
d_call: NA
j_call: TRBJ1-1
v_call: TRBV6-5

cdr3_aa: CASSSAQRDTQYF
cdr3_nt: TGTGCCAGCAGCTCCGCCCAGCGAGATACGCAGTATTTT
clone_size: NA
d_call: NA
j_call: TRBJ2-3
v_call: TRBV11-3

cdr3_aa: CASSWDIGEKLFF
cdr3_nt: TGTGCCAGCAGTTGGGACATTGGGGAAAAACTGTTTTTT
clone_size: NA
d_call: NA
j_call: TRBJ1-4
v_call: TRBV12-3/TRBV12-4

cdr3_aa: CASSGGGHYGYTF
cdr3_nt: TGTGCCAGCAGCGGAGGGGGCCACTATGGCTACACCTTC
clone_size: NA
d_call: TRBD1
j_call: TRBJ1-2
v_call: TRBV9

cdr3_aa: CASSFGGRKDGYTF
cdr3_nt: TGTGCCAGTAGTTTTGGGGGCCGTAAGGATGGCTACACCTTC
clone_size: once
d_call: NA
j_call: TRBJ1-2
v_call: TRBV19

cdr3_aa: CASSLDAGRGDTEAFF
cdr3_nt: TGTGCCAGCAGCTTAGATGCGGGGCGTGGGGACACTGAAGCTTTCTTT
clone_size: NA
d_call: NA
j_call: TRBJ1-1
v_call: TRBV11-3

cdr3_aa: CASSPVVRQTHLALHF
cdr3_nt: TGTGCCAGCAGCCCAGTCGTGAGACAGACCCATTTGGCCCTCCACTTT
clone_size: NA
d_call: NA
j_call: TRBJ1-6
v_call: TRBV3-1/TRBV3-2

cdr3_aa: CASSASDGNTIYF
cdr3_nt: TGCGCCAGCAGCGCCAGCGACGGAAACACCATATATTTT
clone_size: NA
d_call: NA
j_call: TRBJ1-3
v_call: TRBV5-1